One and the same sample provided the 17 T cell receptor beta chains below, sequenced in a study of cytomegalovirus exposure and HLA in healthy donors (dated by TCRdb to about 2017). The library came from the immunoSEQ multiplex PCR assay. For the multiplex PCR, a mixture combining 60 forward primers for TCR Vbeta segments and 13 reverse primers for TCR Jbeta segments was used. TCRdb took over this immuneACCESS table, retaining in-frame rearrangements with V and J assigned. Such tables are incomplete; in checked studies, under half of the missing clones stem from an unresolved V gene, and the remainder is unexplained. The sample table records approximately 120,000 clones; about 80% of these occur just once. The ten largest clonotypes hold 7.7% of the sample. The sample taken for sequencing was PBMCs. These receptors all stem from a woman in her 50s in good health and CMV-seropositive.

V usage is TRBV29-1 and J usage is TRBJ1-2, with 7 bases identical to TRBD1. CDR3 length: 13 amino acids. The germline V gene encodes CDR1 SQVTM and CDR2 ANQGSEA. J was trimmed by 0 bases and V by 4 bases; bases with no gene match: 2. CDR3 region: CSVVTGTNYGYTF. CDR3 nucleotides: TGCAGCGTTGTGACAGGGACTAACTATGGCTACACCTTC. Full variable domain (remainder filled in from reference TRBV29-1 and TRBJ1-2): SAVISQKPSRDICQRGTSLTIQCQVDSQVTMMFWYRQQPGQSLTLIATANQGSEATYESGFVIDKFPISRPNLTFSTLTVSNMSPEDSSIYLCSVVTGTNYGYTFGSGTRLTVV.

The chain uses TRBV6-5 and TRBJ2-7; 12 nucleotides align to TRBD2. The CDR3 length is 14 residues. Losses at the gene ends were 5 bases for V and 3 bases for J; bases not matched to a gene: 2. Germline CDR1 reads MNHEY; CDR2 reads SVGAGI. The CDR3, as DNA: TGTGCCAGCAGTACGGGACTAGCGGGCTACGAGCAGTACTTC. Amino acid sequence: CASSTGLAGYEQYF.

The V and J genes are TRBV5-1 and TRBJ2-1, with TRBD2 matching 13 bases. The J segment lost 9 bases and the V segment lost 4 bases, leaving 7 bases of the junction unmatched. Germline loops: CDR1 SGHRS, CDR2 YFSETQ. This CDR3 has 15 amino acids. The CDR3: CASSPELAGGGEQFF. For the CDR3, the DNA is TGCGCCAGCAGCCCCGAACTAGCGGGGGGGGGTGAGCAGTTCTTC.

The gene calls are TRBV5-4 and TRBJ2-3; 12 bases agree with TRBD1. With V trimmed by 4 bases and J by 6 bases, 6 bases remained unmatched. CDR1 and CDR2 (germline): SGHNT, YYREEE (reference sequence). The CDR3 length is 15 residues. The CDR3 is CASSAGTGGSDTQYF. CDR3 in DNA: TGTGCCAGCAGCGCCGGGACAGGGGGCTCGGATACGCAGTATTTT.

The chain joins TRBV5-1 to TRBJ2-2; D is ambiguous. With 1 base removed from V and 6 bases from J, the gap between germline ends came to 10 bases. Germline V gene lookup returns CDR1 SGHRS and CDR2 YFSETQ. The CDR3 is 14 amino acids. For the CDR3, the DNA is TGCGCCAGCAGCTTGAGTGCTGAGGCCGGGGAGCTGTTTTTT. It is translated as CASSLSAEAGELFF.

As for this clone: At one end, the junction sequence differs from germline, possibly due to a read error. The rearrangement uses TRBV6-1 and TRBJ2-7, with D possibly matching TRBD1 (5 bases). Per germline, CDR1 MNHNS and CDR2 SASEGT. This CDR3 spans 17 amino acids. The CDR3 sequence: CASSEGIQVSPRYEQYF. The DNA for the CDR3 is TGTGCCAGCAGCGAAGGGATACAGGTTAGCCCCCGGTACGAGCAGTACTTC.

This chain links TRBV2 with TRBJ2-5, with 11 bases lining up with TRBD2. J lost 5 bases, V lost 4 bases, and 9 bases had no gene match. This CDR3 contains 16 residues. Germline V gene lookup returns CDR1 SNHLY and CDR2 FYNNEI. Written as DNA, the CDR3 is TGTGCCAGCAGTGCCCAACTAGCGGGAGAGGGTGAGACCCAGTACTTC. Translating gives CASSAQLAGEGETQYF.

The V call is TRBV7-9, the J call TRBJ1-2, with TRBD1 matching 7 bases. This CDR3 is 14 amino acids long. After removal of 5 bases from V and 5 bases from J, the junction contained 8 bases not matched to a gene. Germline V CDR1 and CDR2: SEHNR, FQNEAQ (reference sequence). CDR3 nucleotide sequence: TGTGCCAGCAGCGGTCGGGACAGCTTGTATGGCTACACCTTC. As protein: CASSGRDSLYGYTF.

The rearrangement uses TRBV13 and TRBJ2-6, with a weak D call TRBD1 (5 bases). This CDR3 spans 15 amino acids. Germline assignment: CDR1 PRHDT and CDR2 FYEKMQ (reference sequence). The V and J ends lost 4 bases and 4 bases respectively, with 11 bases between them. The CDR3, as DNA: TGTGCCAGCAGCTCCCCCCAGGGAGGGGCCAACGTCCTGACTTTC. As protein: CASSSPQGGANVLTF.

This chain joins TRBV19 and TRBJ1-5; 9 positions match TRBD1. Germline values: CDR1 LNHDA, CDR2 SQIVND (reference sequence). Trimming cost V 5 bases and J 0 bases; bases outside gene matches: 8. CDR3 size: 17 residues. The DNA of the CDR3 is TGTGCCAGTAGTCTTCGGGACAGGGCTTATAGCAATCAGCCCCAGCATTTT. This codes for CASSLRDRAYSNQPQHF.

The chain couples TRBV4-1 to TRBJ2-7; D gene uncertain. Per the germline V gene, CDR1 is MGHRA and CDR2 is YSYEKL. The ends were cut back, 4 bases at V and 4 bases at J, with 17 bases in the middle. The CDR3 extends over 15 amino acids. The CDR3 reads CASSRFVLTRYEQYF. CDR3 DNA sequence: TGCGCCAGCAGCCGATTTGTCCTCACGAGGTACGAGCAGTACTTC.

The chain employs TRBV5-1 and TRBJ1-2, with a possible D match to TRBD1 (5 bases). V lost 1 base and J 5 bases, leaving 15 bases between the germline ends. This CDR3 is built from 15 residues. The germline CDR1 and CDR2 sequences are SGHRS and YFSETQ. The CDR3 sequence is CASSLSPGRRYGYTF. The CDR3 DNA is TGCGCCAGCAGCTTGTCCCCAGGGAGGAGGTATGGCTACACCTTC.

Written as DNA, the CDR3 is TGTGCCAGTAGTAGCCGGCCTCTAGACAGGGACGAGCAGTACTTC. This encodes CASSSRPLDRDEQYF. The V and J genes are TRBV19 and TRBJ2-7, with 7 bases fitting TRBD1. V gave up 4 bases and J gave up 5 bases; unmatched junction bases: 11. Germline assignment: CDR1 LNHDA and CDR2 SQIVND (reference sequence). CDR3 length equals 15 residues.

The J gene is TRBJ2-7, the V gene TRBV7-2; possible D gene TRBD1, 5 bases. This CDR3 contains 13 residues. The V gene's germline CDR1 is SGHTA and CDR2 FQGNSA. With 2 bases removed from V and 3 bases from J, the gap between germline ends came to 8 bases. CDR3 in DNA: TGTGCCAGCAGCTTACAGGGTTACTACGAGCAGTACTTC. It translates to CASSLQGYYEQYF.

This chain connects TRBV19 to TRBJ1-3, with TRBD1 matching 10 bases. Per the germline V gene, CDR1 is LNHDA and CDR2 is SQIVND (reference sequence). Germline trimming cut 2 bases from V and 8 bases from J; bases unmatched to any gene: 3. This CDR3 has 14 amino acids. Here the CDR3 DNA reads TGTGCCAGTAGTATAAGACAGGGGGCGGACACCATATATTTT. It encodes CASSIRQGADTIYF.

The chain carries TRBV7-9 and TRBJ1-1; D unclear. Trimming took 5 bases from V and 6 from J, leaving 10 bases between them. The CDR3 length is 12 residues. From germline, CDR1 is SEHNR and CDR2 FQNEAQ (reference sequence). The CDR3 spells CASSLLRPEAFF. CDR3 DNA: TGTGCCAGCAGCCTCCTGCGTCCTGAAGCTTTCTTT.

The chain joins TRBV5-4 to TRBJ2-5, with TRBD1 matching 7 bases. This CDR3 has 15 residues. Germline CDR1 SGHNT, CDR2 YYREEE (reference sequence). V dropped 2 bases and J dropped 5; count of bases not matched to a gene: 9. The CDR3 sequence is CASSFGDRARETQYF. CDR3 in DNA: TGTGCCAGCAGCTTCGGCGACAGGGCCCGGGAGACCCAGTACTTC.